This paragraph reports one T cell receptor (beta chain). Sequencing used immunoSEQ multiplex PCR; TCRdb keeps in-frame clones, though not all of them. The data show 200,000 to 250,000 clones, about four fifths seen once. Germline CDR1 is SGHAT and CDR2 is FQNNGV. V shed 6 bases and J shed 4 bases, with 15 bases lying between them. CDR3 length equals 14 residues. These data belong to a study of blood T cell repertoires in COVID-19. Looking at the study overall: Sample material is recorded as cDNA or gDNA derived from T cells, B-cell-depleted T cells, or PBMCs.

Those enrolled, adults aged roughly 18 to 95 years, came from about 24 US areas. Grouping used clinical history reported by participants in a survey and questionnaire. Cohort 3 donors were reported recovered after two negative PCRs, clearance, or symptom resolution. Material for sequencing was PBMCs or T cells enriched from blood (not recorded which). The receptor was derived from a man aged 55 to 70 who had recovered from COVID-19. V gene TRBV11-2 combines with J gene TRBJ1-2, with D tentatively TRBD1 (6 bases). CDR3 in amino acids: CASRNTGLGYGYTF. The CDR3 nucleotides read TGTGCCAGCAGAAATACAGGGTTAGGCTATGGCTACACCTTC.